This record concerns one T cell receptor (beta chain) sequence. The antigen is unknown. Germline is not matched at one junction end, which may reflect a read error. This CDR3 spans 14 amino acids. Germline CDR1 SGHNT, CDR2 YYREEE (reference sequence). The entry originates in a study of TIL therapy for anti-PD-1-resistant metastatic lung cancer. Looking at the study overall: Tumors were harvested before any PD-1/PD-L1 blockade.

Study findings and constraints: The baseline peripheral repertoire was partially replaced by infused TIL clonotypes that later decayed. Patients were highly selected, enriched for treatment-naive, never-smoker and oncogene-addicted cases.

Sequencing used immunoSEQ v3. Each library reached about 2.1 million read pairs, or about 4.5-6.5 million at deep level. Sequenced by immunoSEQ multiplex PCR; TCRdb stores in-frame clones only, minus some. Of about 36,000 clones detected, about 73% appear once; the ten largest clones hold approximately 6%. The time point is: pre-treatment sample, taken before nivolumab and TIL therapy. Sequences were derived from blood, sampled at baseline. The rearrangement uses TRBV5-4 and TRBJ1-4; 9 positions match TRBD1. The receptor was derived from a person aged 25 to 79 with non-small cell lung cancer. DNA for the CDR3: TGTGCCAGCAGGTTGGGACAGGGCGACGGAAAACTGTTTTTT. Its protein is CASRLGQGDGKLFF.